Below, 6 T cell receptor beta chains from the same sample are listed, as sequenced in a study of blood T cell repertoires in COVID-19. Some clones are missing from TCRdb's copy, which holds only in-frame ones; the method was immunoSEQ multiplex PCR. Of 250,000 to 350,000 clones in the sample, about 89% were seen once. The sequencing sample was made of PBMCs or T cells enriched from blood (not recorded which). These receptors were taken from a woman in her 30s who had recovered from COVID-19.

This chain uses TRBV7-9 with TRBJ1-6; D is uncertain. Between the trimmed V and J ends, which lost 5 bases and 7 bases, there was a span of 18 bases. Germline CDR1 is SEHNR and CDR2 is FQNEAQ (reference sequence). The CDR3 consists of 16 residues. The CDR3 coding sequence is TGTGCCAGCAGCCTGCTTGGTAGTGATCGGAATTCACCCCTCCACTTT. This encodes CASSLLGSDRNSPLHF.

The chain carries TRBV5-1 and TRBJ2-5, with 9 bases fitting TRBD1. The CDR3 is 14 residues long. CDR1 is SGHRS and CDR2 is YFSETQ in the germline V gene. J lost 8 bases, V lost 4 bases, and 9 bases had no gene match. The DNA of the CDR3 is TGCGCCAGCAGCCTGGGACAGGGCCCAGCAACCCAGTACTTC. Protein product: CASSLGQGPATQYF.

The gene calls are TRBV3-1 (or the pseudogene TRBV3-2) and TRBJ1-6; unclear D gene. Germline lookup yields CDR1 LGHDT and CDR2 YNNKEL (reference sequence). The CDR3 loop spans 12 amino acids. The V end was cut by 0 bases, the J end by 13 bases, with 7 bases between. CDR3 sequence: CASSQEAGPLHF. For the CDR3, the DNA is TGTGCCAGCAGCCAAGAGGCCGGGCCCCTCCACTTT.

The chain is built from TRBV6-2 or TRBV6-3 and TRBJ1-5, with D uncertain. V was cut by 4 bases and J by 7 bases, with 11 bases left in between. CDR1 and CDR2 from the germline V gene are MNHEY and SVGEGT. The CDR3 loop spans 13 amino acids. CDR3 nucleotide sequence: TGTGCCAGCAGTTCGAGGTTAGGACAGCCCCAGCATTTT. It yields the protein CASSSRLGQPQHF.

The chain uses TRBV14 and TRBJ1-4; no firm D call. Germline CDR1 and CDR2: SGHDN and FVKESK. Between the trimmed V and J ends, which lost 2 bases and 5 bases, there was a span of 6 bases. The CDR3 is made up of 13 amino acids. For the CDR3, the DNA is TGTGCCAGCAGCCAAAGAGGGAATGAAAAACTGTTTTTT. This codes for CASSQRGNEKLFF.

This clone appeared once. At one end the junction does not follow the germline gene, possibly because of a read error. The chain is built from TRBV5-6 and TRBJ1-4; 10 bases map to TRBD1. Germline V gene lookup returns CDR1 SGHDT and CDR2 YYEEEE. This CDR3 has 13 residues. CDR3 sequence reads: CASSGTGAGGRYF. In nucleotides, the CDR3 is TGTGCCAGCAGCGGGACAGGGGCAGGGGGTCGGTATTTT.